A selection of T cell receptor beta chains follows, all from one sample in a study of cytomegalovirus exposure and HLA in healthy donors. The method was immunoSEQ multiplex PCR; TCRdb's version includes in-frame clones alone and lacks a portion of them. Of around 240,000 clones listed, more than 75% are singletons. The sample comprised PBMCs. These receptors all come from a woman in her thirties or forties in good health and CMV-seropositive. Each CDR3 is given with its conserved first and last residue. A D gene is named only where the DNA matches it firmly. The size field is filled for only some rows; it gives once, few, many or a size class.

V	size	J	D	DNA	CDR3
TRBV6-5	.	TRBJ1-1	.	TGTGCCAGCACCAGTAACAAGAACACTGAAGCTTTCTTT	CASTSNKNTEAFF
TRBV11-3	.	TRBJ2-5	TRBD2	TGTGCCAGCAGCTTAAAGGCGGGAGTAGAGACCCAGTACTTC	CASSLKAGVETQYF
TRBV7-2	.	TRBJ2-1	TRBD2	TGTGCCAGCAGCTTAGACGCGGGGGGGCGTAGTGAGCAGTTCTTC	CASSLDAGGRSEQFF
TRBV4-2	.	TRBJ2-1	.	TGTGCCAGCAGCCAAGTCCGGCGGCGGGACTCCTACAATGAGCAGTTCTTC	CASSQVRRRDSYNEQFF
TRBV25-1	.	TRBJ2-3	.	TGTGCCAGCAGTGACAGTAAATTTCCAGATACGCAGTATTTT	CASSDSKFPDTQYF
TRBV6-5	.	TRBJ1-2	.	TGTGCCAGCAGCAAGATCGACGTCCGGGGTTATGGCTACACCTTC	CASSKIDVRGYGYTF
TRBV28	.	TRBJ1-2	TRBD1	TGTGCCAGCTCGACAGGGTCTCACTATGGCTACACCTTC	CASSTGSHYGYTF
TRBV7-2	.	TRBJ1-2	.	TGTGCCAGCAGCCCTGGGGGGATAATTGCTGGGCATGGCTACACCTTC	CASSPGGIIAGHGYTF
TRBV9	.	TRBJ2-2	TRBD2	TGTGCCAGCAGCATCGGGACTAGCGGGCACGGGGGCACCGGGGAGCTGTTTTTT	CASSIGTSGHGGTGELFF
TRBV19	.	TRBJ1-1	TRBD1	TGTGCCAGTAGTAAGACAGACAGGGCGAACACTGAAGCTTTCTTT	CASSKTDRANTEAFF
TRBV5-4	.	TRBJ2-7	.	TGTGCCAGCAGACATGACAGCATGAGCTCCTACGAGCAGTACTTC	CASRHDSMSSYEQYF
TRBV11-2	.	TRBJ1-3	TRBD1	TGTGCCAGCAGGCCCGGGACAGGGTTTGGAAACACCATATATTTT	CASRPGTGFGNTIYF
TRBV30	.	TRBJ2-4	.	TGTGCCTGGAGTCCTCGGACAGTAGGATTGAACATTCAGTACTTC	CAWSPRTVGLNIQYF
TRBV4-3	.	TRBJ2-5	TRBD1	TGCGCCAGTTCGGGACAGGCGGAGACCCAGTACTTC	CASSGQAETQYF
TRBV9	once	TRBJ1-1	TRBD1	TGTGCCAGCAGCGTAATAGACAGGGCCTCTGAAGCTTTCTTT	CASSVIDRASEAFF
TRBV27	few	TRBJ1-2	TRBD1	TGTGCCAGCAATCGCCAGGGGGCCCTCCATGGCTACACCTTC	CASNRQGALHGYTF
TRBV30	once	TRBJ1-5	TRBD1	TGTGCCTGGCAAGGGACAGGGTTCAATCAGCCCCAGCATTTT	CAWQGTGFNQPQHF